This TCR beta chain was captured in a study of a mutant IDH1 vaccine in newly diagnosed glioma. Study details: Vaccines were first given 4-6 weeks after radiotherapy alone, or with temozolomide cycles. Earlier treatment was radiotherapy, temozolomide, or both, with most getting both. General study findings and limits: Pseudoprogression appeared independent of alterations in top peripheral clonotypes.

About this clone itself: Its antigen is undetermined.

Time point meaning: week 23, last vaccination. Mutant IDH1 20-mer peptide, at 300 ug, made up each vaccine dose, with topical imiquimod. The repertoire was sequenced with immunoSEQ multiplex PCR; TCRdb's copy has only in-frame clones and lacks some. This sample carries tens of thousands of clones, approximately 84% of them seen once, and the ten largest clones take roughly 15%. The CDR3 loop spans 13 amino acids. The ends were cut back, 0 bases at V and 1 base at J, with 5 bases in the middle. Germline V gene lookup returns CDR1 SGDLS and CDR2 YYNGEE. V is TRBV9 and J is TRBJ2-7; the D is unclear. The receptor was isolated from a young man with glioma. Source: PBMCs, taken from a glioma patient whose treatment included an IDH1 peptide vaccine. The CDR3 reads CASSVGESYEQYF. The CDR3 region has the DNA TGTGCCAGCAGCGTAGGGGAATCCTACGAGCAGTACTTC.